A selection of T cell receptor beta chains follows, all from one sample in a study of T cell clones after liver transplantation. Sequenced by immunoSEQ multiplex PCR; TCRdb stores in-frame clones only, minus some. The sample has over 1,000 clones; approximately 44% are singletons. No cognate antigen is known for these TCRs. The sequencing input was CD4+ T cells from cultured PBMCs. The receptors were gathered from a human patient who received a liver transplant. These T cells may partly come from the graft donor. Each CDR3 is given with its conserved first and last residue. The D gene is left open where the match is weak. Rows may omit the clone size; those that give it use once, few, many or a size class.

V gene	J gene	clone size	D gene	CDR3 DNA	CDR3 protein
TRBV19	TRBJ1-1	.	.	TGTGCCAGTCAAAGAGGAGGTCAGAACACTGAAGCTTTCTTT	CASQRGGQNTEAFF
TRBV25-1	TRBJ2-5	few	.	TGTGCCAGCAGTGAATCTGGCCCCCAAGAGACCCAGTACTTC	CASSESGPQETQYF
TRBV7-3	TRBJ2-7	.	TRBD2	TGTGCCAGCAGCTTAGCGGCCGGACTAGTCTACGAGCAGTACTTC	CASSLAAGLVYEQYF
TRBV5-1	TRBJ1-1	few	.	TGCGCCAGCAGCTTGGACACTGAAGCTTTCTTT	CASSLDTEAFF
TRBV5-1	TRBJ1-3	.	TRBD1	TGCGCCAGCAGCTTGCAGGGGGACTCTGGAAACACCATATATTTT	CASSLQGDSGNTIYF
TRBV19	TRBJ1-2	few	.	TGTGCCAGCACTTCGGGGGACCGAACTAACTATGGCTACACCTTC	CASTSGDRTNYGYTF
TRBV7-3	TRBJ1-4	.	.	TGTGCCAGCAGCAGCGGGACTGGCATTAATGAAAAACTGTTTTTT	CASSSGTGINEKLFF
TRBV25-1	TRBJ2-5	.	.	TGTGCCAGCAGTACCCCTACTGAAACCCTAAAGGGGGAGACCCAGTACTTC	CASSTPTETLKGETQYF
TRBV29-1	TRBJ2-1	.	.	TGCAGCGCTGAATCCGCGTACAGCCTCTACAATGAGCAGTTCTTC	CSAESAYSLYNEQFF
TRBV19	TRBJ2-3	large	.	TGTGCCAGTAGTATAACGAACGCCGGAGATACGCAGTATTTT	CASSITNAGDTQYF
TRBV4-1	TRBJ1-1	few	.	TGCGCCAGCAGCCAGGAGCCGGCGGGGCGAACTGAAGCTTTCTTT	CASSQEPAGRTEAFF
TRBV2	TRBJ2-7	.	.	TGTGCCAGCAGTGAACGGCTGTTGGGAGGCTACGAGCAGTACTTC	CASSERLLGGYEQYF
TRBV5-1	TRBJ2-7	few	TRBD2	TGCGCCAGCAGCTATTTAGCGGGAGGGCCGGGCGAGCAGTACTTC	CASSYLAGGPGEQYF
TRBV5-8	TRBJ2-3	.	.	TGTGCCAGCAGCAAACAGGGCCTAAACACAGATACGCAGTATTTT	CASSKQGLNTDTQYF
TRBV28	TRBJ2-7	.	.	TGTGCCAGCAGTTCCGGGACCCCCCTCCTTTTC	CASSSGTPLLF
TRBV7-2	TRBJ2-3	.	TRBD1	TGTGCCAGCAGCTTGGGGACAGATATAGGTACGCAGTATTTT	CASSLGTDIGTQYF
TRBV11-3	TRBJ2-3	.	.	TGTGCCAGCAGCTTGGGGCGGGTTGATACGCAGTATTTT	CASSLGRVDTQYF
TRBV7-7	TRBJ2-3	few	.	TGTGCCAGCAGCGGTTCATCCACAGATACGCAGTATTTT	CASSGSSTDTQYF
TRBV10-2	TRBJ2-2	.	TRBD2	TGCGCCAGCAGGAGGGGACTAGCAGAGGGCAACACCGGGGAGCTGTTTTTT	CASRRGLAEGNTGELFF
TRBV29-1	TRBJ2-1	.	.	TGCAGCGCCGGACAGTCCACGAATTACAATGAGCAGTTCTTC	CSAGQSTNYNEQFF
TRBV11-3	TRBJ2-1	large	TRBD2	TGTGCCAGCAGCGGAATAGCGGGAGGAGATCAGGAGCAGTTCTTC	CASSGIAGGDQEQFF
TRBV9	TRBJ2-1	large	TRBD2	TGTGCCAGCAGCGCCCGAGGACTAGTCTTCCATCATGAGCAGTTCTTC	CASSARGLVFHHEQFF
TRBV4-2	TRBJ2-6	few	TRBD1	TGTGCCAGCAGCCGCCTGGGACAGGGGGCCTCTGGGGCCAACGTCCTGACTTTC	CASSRLGQGASGANVLTF
TRBV29-1	TRBJ1-1	.	TRBD1	TGCAGCGGGGGACAGGGGGCATCTGAAGCTTTCTTT	CSGGQGASEAFF